Listed below are T cell receptor beta chains from one sample, sequenced in a study of cytomegalovirus exposure and HLA in healthy donors. TCRdb's copy holds only in-frame clones and misses some; the assay was immunoSEQ multiplex PCR. The table lists roughly 130,000 clones, around 79% of them singletons. The sequencing input was PBMCs. These receptors all come from a female donor in good health and CMV-seronegative. Both conserved end residues are part of each CDR3.

V	J	CDR3
TRBV5-1	TRBJ2-7	CASSLELGAFEQYF
TRBV7-9	TRBJ2-7	CASSLQGASYEQYF
TRBV27	TRBJ2-7	CASSTFPPGLAGEQYF
TRBV7-2	TRBJ2-7	CASRRWTSVNEQYF
TRBV5-6	TRBJ2-5	CASSLGLAGVWETQYF
TRBV5-5	TRBJ2-5	CASSPLARQETQYF
TRBV20-1	TRBJ2-7	CSARDVLEQYF
TRBV6-5	TRBJ1-2	CASSYSISGWKGYTF
TRBV29-1	TRBJ1-4	CSVASGGLNEKLFF
TRBV7-2	TRBJ2-1	CASSPSRDRVANEQFF
TRBV6-5	TRBJ2-1	CASSSTSGESDEQFF
TRBV6-5	TRBJ2-7	CASSSRDSLFGPYF
TRBV7-3	TRBJ2-2	CASSRWFGLAGELFF
TRBV7-8	TRBJ1-2	CASSLVPGTGDYGYTF
TRBV6-1	TRBJ1-4	CASAFGTGNEKLFF
TRBV29-1	TRBJ2-5	CSVEDRGERGGPQETQYF
TRBV15	TRBJ1-5	CATSRDLADNQPQHF
TRBV4-1	TRBJ2-3	CASSQGEGGATDTQYF
TRBV5-1	TRBJ1-1	CASSLTRTVTEAFF
TRBV5-6	TRBJ2-2	CASSPNTGELFF
TRBV7-6	TRBJ1-5	CASSFLQGQPQHF
TRBV4-1	TRBJ2-7	CASSQDWTGLPEQYF
TRBV7-2	TRBJ1-4	CASSLQVLNEKLFF
TRBV15	TRBJ2-7	CATGLTSGGTEQYF
TRBV5-1	TRBJ1-1	CASSPTGQNTEAFF
TRBV9	TRBJ2-3	CASSVGQGTTDTQYF
TRBV5-1	TRBJ1-1	CASSYQTDTCEAFF
TRBV6-4	TRBJ2-2	CASSEQGDTGELFF
TRBV12-5	TRBJ1-5	CASGETGLRPQHF
TRBV7-9	TRBJ2-7	CASSYDSHWKQYF
TRBV6-6	TRBJ1-2	CASSYPGGGYTF
TRBV11-3	TRBJ2-1	CASSYELAGEGLDEQFF
TRBV10-1	TRBJ2-3	CASSESGHEGTDTQYF
TRBV7-6	TRBJ2-1	CASSSEGVGDSLNNEQFF
TRBV7-9	TRBJ2-1	CASSLRFNEQFF
TRBV19	TRBJ2-7	CASSIDLRHQYF
TRBV19	TRBJ2-7	CASIAGAGEQYF
TRBV30	TRBJ1-2	CAWSSGSIYGYTF
TRBV6-5	TRBJ2-7	CASSYRSGFQNYEQYF
TRBV5-5	TRBJ2-7	CASSFHRDSTYEQYF
TRBV4-1	TRBJ2-7	CASSLEGHGLRYF
TRBV5-1	TRBJ2-3	CASSPLAGGSTDTQYF
TRBV7-2	TRBJ2-7	CASSPVPRQAGEQYF
TRBV10-1	TRBJ1-2	CASSGWTQGARHGYTF